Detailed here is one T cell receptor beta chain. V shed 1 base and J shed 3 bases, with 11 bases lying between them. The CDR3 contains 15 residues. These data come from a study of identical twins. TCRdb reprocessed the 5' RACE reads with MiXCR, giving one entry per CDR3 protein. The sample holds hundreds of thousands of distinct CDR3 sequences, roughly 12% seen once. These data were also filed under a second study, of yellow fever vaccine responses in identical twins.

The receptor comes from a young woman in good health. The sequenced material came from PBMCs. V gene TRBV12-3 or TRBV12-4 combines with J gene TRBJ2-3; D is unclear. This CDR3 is CASSLDLAVTDTQYF. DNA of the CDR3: TGTGCCAGCAGTTTAGACTTAGCCGTAACAGATACGCAGTATTTT.